The rows below give T cell receptor beta chains drawn from one sample of a study of blood T cell repertoires in COVID-19. Clones were sequenced by immunoSEQ multiplex PCR, and TCRdb holds only the in-frame ones, with some missing. The sample has about 110,000 clones, around 90% seen once. Sequenced input: peripheral blood. The source is a man aged 35 to 55 with active or convalescent COVID-19. The CDR3 runs from the conserved cysteine through the conserved F or W. A D gene is named only where the DNA matches it firmly. Clone size appears in some rows only: once, few, many, or a class for an expanded clone.

d_call: TRBD2; v_call: TRBV7-2; j_call: TRBJ2-2; clone_size: NA; cdr3_aa: CASSLPGLAGGELFF; cdr3_nt: TGTGCCAGCAGCTTACCAGGACTAGCCGGCGGGGAGCTGTTTTTT
d_call: NA; v_call: TRBV18; j_call: TRBJ1-6; clone_size: NA; cdr3_aa: CASSPLGQGTSPLHF; cdr3_nt: TGTGCCAGCTCACCACTGGGGCAGGGAACTTCACCCCTCCACTTT
d_call: TRBD1; v_call: TRBV3-1/TRBV3-2; j_call: TRBJ1-1; clone_size: NA; cdr3_aa: CASSPPQGARVTEAFF; cdr3_nt: TGTGCCAGCAGCCCCCCACAGGGGGCGCGGGTTACTGAAGCTTTCTTT
d_call: NA; v_call: TRBV7-2; j_call: TRBJ2-6; clone_size: NA; cdr3_aa: CASSFRDPGANVLTF; cdr3_nt: TGTGCCAGCAGCTTCAGGGATCCTGGGGCCAACGTCCTGACTTTC
d_call: TRBD2; v_call: TRBV28; j_call: TRBJ2-2; clone_size: NA; cdr3_aa: CASSTGGNTGELFF; cdr3_nt: TGTGCCAGCAGTACGGGGGGGAACACCGGGGAGCTGTTTTTT
d_call: NA; v_call: TRBV5-1; j_call: TRBJ1-2; clone_size: NA; cdr3_aa: CASSLVGTQNGYTF; cdr3_nt: TGCGCCAGCAGCTTGGTGGGCACCCAAAATGGCTACACCTTC
d_call: NA; v_call: TRBV2; j_call: TRBJ1-2; clone_size: NA; cdr3_aa: CASSDEGGYGYTF; cdr3_nt: TGTGCCAGCAGTGATGAGGGTGGTTATGGCTACACCTTC
d_call: TRBD2; v_call: TRBV3-1/TRBV3-2; j_call: TRBJ2-1; clone_size: NA; cdr3_aa: CASSPGTTQESFF; cdr3_nt: TGTGCCAGCTCTCCCGGGACTACCCAGGAGTCGTTCTTC
d_call: TRBD2; v_call: TRBV27; j_call: TRBJ2-3; clone_size: NA; cdr3_aa: CASSENYPGLAGVDTQYF; cdr3_nt: TGTGCCAGCAGTGAGAACTACCCGGGACTAGCGGGAGTAGATACGCAGTATTTT
d_call: NA; v_call: TRBV9; j_call: TRBJ2-3; clone_size: NA; cdr3_aa: CASSPGGMEQYF; cdr3_nt: TGTGCCAGCAGCCCGGGGGGCATGGAGCAGTATTTT
d_call: TRBD1; v_call: TRBV4-1; j_call: TRBJ1-4; clone_size: NA; cdr3_aa: CASSLEPGQGDLREKLFF; cdr3_nt: TGCGCCAGCAGCCTAGAGCCGGGACAGGGAGACTTACGTGAAAAACTGTTTTTT
d_call: NA; v_call: TRBV9; j_call: TRBJ2-7; clone_size: NA; cdr3_aa: CASSVGSSASTYEQYF; cdr3_nt: TGTGCCAGCAGCGTAGGCAGTAGCGCAAGCACCTACGAGCAGTACTTC
d_call: NA; v_call: TRBV28; j_call: TRBJ1-2; clone_size: NA; cdr3_aa: CASSSVLLEGYTF; cdr3_nt: TGTGCCAGCAGTTCGGTCCTGCTGGAGGGCTACACCTTC
d_call: TRBD1; v_call: TRBV11-2; j_call: TRBJ1-6; clone_size: NA; cdr3_aa: CASSPQGGRSPLHF; cdr3_nt: TGTGCCAGCAGCCCACAGGGGGGCCGTTCACCCCTCCACTTT
d_call: TRBD2; v_call: TRBV24-1; j_call: TRBJ2-1; clone_size: NA; cdr3_aa: CATSDFGGGSYNEQFF; cdr3_nt: TGTGCCACCAGTGATTTCGGCGGGGGCTCCTACAATGAGCAGTTCTTC
d_call: TRBD2; v_call: TRBV27; j_call: TRBJ2-3; clone_size: NA; cdr3_aa: CASSLGLAGVTDTQYF; cdr3_nt: TGTGCCAGCAGTTTAGGACTAGCGGGAGTTACTGATACGCAGTATTTT
d_call: NA; v_call: TRBV7-3; j_call: TRBJ1-1; clone_size: once; cdr3_aa: CASSLSVGGNTEAFF; cdr3_nt: TGTGCCAGCAGCTTGAGCGTAGGGGGAAACACTGAAGCTTTCTTT
d_call: TRBD1; v_call: TRBV7-9; j_call: TRBJ2-2; clone_size: NA; cdr3_aa: CASKEGTGNTGELFF; cdr3_nt: TGTGCCAGCAAAGAGGGGACAGGGAACACCGGGGAGCTGTTTTTT
d_call: TRBD2; v_call: TRBV19; j_call: TRBJ2-1; clone_size: NA; cdr3_aa: CASSIHLGTSGRGEQFF; cdr3_nt: TGTGCCAGTAGTATACATCTGGGGACTAGCGGGAGAGGGGAGCAGTTCTTC
d_call: NA; v_call: TRBV7-2; j_call: TRBJ1-1; clone_size: NA; cdr3_aa: CASSPQGRRTEAFF; cdr3_nt: TGTGCCAGCAGCCCCCAGGGGCGAAGGACTGAAGCTTTCTTT
d_call: NA; v_call: TRBV7-2; j_call: TRBJ2-7; clone_size: NA; cdr3_aa: CANWAEQYF; cdr3_nt: TGTGCCAACTGGGCCGAGCAGTACTTC
d_call: NA; v_call: TRBV10-2; j_call: TRBJ2-7; clone_size: NA; cdr3_aa: CATKQVSEQYF; cdr3_nt: TGCGCCACCAAGCAGGTCTCCGAGCAGTACTTC
d_call: TRBD2; v_call: TRBV9; j_call: TRBJ2-2; clone_size: NA; cdr3_aa: CASSVMASGNNGELFF; cdr3_nt: TGTGCCAGCAGCGTAATGGCTAGCGGGAATAACGGGGAGCTGTTTTTT
d_call: TRBD1; v_call: TRBV10-3; j_call: TRBJ1-4; clone_size: NA; cdr3_aa: CAISESWQGAGREKLFF; cdr3_nt: TGTGCCATCAGTGAGTCGTGGCAGGGGGCAGGTCGCGAAAAACTGTTTTTT
d_call: TRBD2; v_call: TRBV7-2; j_call: TRBJ2-5; clone_size: NA; cdr3_aa: CASSLVASGSETQYF; cdr3_nt: TGTGCCAGCAGCTTAGTGGCTAGCGGGAGCGAGACCCAGTACTTC
d_call: NA; v_call: TRBV4-3; j_call: TRBJ2-7; clone_size: NA; cdr3_aa: CASSQDHASASYEQYF; cdr3_nt: TGCGCCAGCAGCCAAGATCACGCTAGCGCCTCCTACGAGCAGTACTTC
d_call: NA; v_call: TRBV24-1; j_call: TRBJ2-7; clone_size: NA; cdr3_aa: CATSEQTRVDPYEQYF; cdr3_nt: TGTGCCACCAGTGAGCAAACCAGGGTAGATCCCTACGAGCAGTACTTC
d_call: NA; v_call: TRBV15; j_call: TRBJ1-3; clone_size: NA; cdr3_aa: CATSREGASGNTIYF; cdr3_nt: TGTGCCACCAGCAGAGAGGGAGCCTCTGGAAACACCATATATTTT
d_call: NA; v_call: TRBV2; j_call: TRBJ1-1; clone_size: NA; cdr3_aa: CASKGAAVVDTEAFF; cdr3_nt: TGTGCCAGCAAAGGGGCTGCAGTGGTGGACACTGAAGCTTTCTTT
d_call: TRBD1; v_call: TRBV4-2; j_call: TRBJ1-1; clone_size: few; cdr3_aa: CASSPGDRLNTEAFF; cdr3_nt: TGTGCCAGCAGCCCTGGGGACAGATTGAACACTGAAGCTTTCTTT
d_call: NA; v_call: TRBV29-1; j_call: TRBJ1-1; clone_size: NA; cdr3_aa: CSVEEGANTEAFF; cdr3_nt: TGCAGCGTTGAGGAAGGAGCTAACACTGAAGCTTTCTTT
d_call: NA; v_call: TRBV2; j_call: TRBJ1-4; clone_size: NA; cdr3_aa: CASSSWSETEKLFF; cdr3_nt: TGTGCCAGCAGTTCCTGGAGTGAGACCGAAAAACTGTTTTTT
d_call: TRBD1; v_call: TRBV5-4; j_call: TRBJ1-1; clone_size: few; cdr3_aa: CASVQGTGTLNTEAFF; cdr3_nt: TGTGCCAGCGTTCAAGGGACAGGGACCCTGAACACTGAAGCTTTCTTT
d_call: NA; v_call: TRBV9; j_call: TRBJ1-1; clone_size: NA; cdr3_aa: CASSVGQYTEAFF; cdr3_nt: TGTGCCAGCAGCGTAGGACAGTACACTGAAGCTTTCTTT
d_call: TRBD1; v_call: TRBV27; j_call: TRBJ1-2; clone_size: NA; cdr3_aa: CASSLYVGQGNGYTF; cdr3_nt: TGTGCCAGCAGTTTATACGTCGGACAGGGTAATGGCTACACCTTC
d_call: NA; v_call: TRBV6-5; j_call: TRBJ1-5; clone_size: few; cdr3_aa: CASSYNRDQPQHF; cdr3_nt: TGTGCCAGCAGTTATAACAGGGATCAGCCCCAGCATTTT
d_call: NA; v_call: TRBV25-1; j_call: TRBJ1-1; clone_size: NA; cdr3_aa: CASSEFTGLAFF; cdr3_nt: TGTGCCAGCAGTGAATTCACAGGGTTGGCTTTCTTT
d_call: NA; v_call: TRBV28; j_call: TRBJ1-2; clone_size: NA; cdr3_aa: CASSPRTGNYGYTF; cdr3_nt: TGTGCCAGCAGTCCTCGGACGGGGAACTATGGCTACACCTTC
d_call: TRBD1; v_call: TRBV7-2; j_call: TRBJ1-5; clone_size: NA; cdr3_aa: CASSLTGQVGGQPQHF; cdr3_nt: TGTGCCAGCAGCCTTACCGGACAGGTGGGTGGTCAGCCCCAGCATTTT
d_call: NA; v_call: TRBV9; j_call: TRBJ2-7; clone_size: NA; cdr3_aa: CASSGGGRYEQYF; cdr3_nt: TGTGCCAGCAGCGGCGGGGGCCGTTACGAGCAGTACTTC
d_call: TRBD1; v_call: TRBV27; j_call: TRBJ2-4; clone_size: NA; cdr3_aa: CASSIRTGGRIGIQYF; cdr3_nt: TGTGCCAGCAGTATACGGACAGGGGGAAGGATAGGCATTCAGTACTTC
d_call: NA; v_call: TRBV20-1; j_call: TRBJ2-7; clone_size: NA; cdr3_aa: CSPQGAHGYF; cdr3_nt: TGCAGCCCCCAAGGGGCTCACGGGTACTTC
d_call: NA; v_call: TRBV7-9; j_call: TRBJ1-6; clone_size: NA; cdr3_aa: CASSSDNSPLHF; cdr3_nt: TGTGCCAGCAGCTCGGATAATTCACCCCTCCACTTT
d_call: TRBD1; v_call: TRBV28; j_call: TRBJ2-7; clone_size: NA; cdr3_aa: CASLRDRVVGEQYF; cdr3_nt: TGTGCCAGCTTACGGGACAGGGTGGTTGGCGAGCAGTACTTC